The table lists the clone carrying this T cell receptor (beta chain) with a count of one. Its specificity is not known. The data derive from a study of cytomegalovirus exposure and HLA in healthy donors. The PCR had 60 Vbeta and 13 Jbeta primers. The repertoire was sequenced with immunoSEQ multiplex PCR; TCRdb's copy has only in-frame clones and lacks some. In the table there are under 150,000 clones, around 78% of which are singletons. Overall study results and limits: There were 150 to 200 TCR beta chains listed as cytomegalovirus-associated. Later analysis showed TCR association rates varying by HLA locus, highest for DRB1 and lowest for HLA-C. Most TCR sequences were rare, but some public TCRs occurred in many donors.

The CDR3 has 15 amino acids. With V trimmed by 6 bases and J by 3 bases, 11 bases remained unmatched. Germline CDR1 reads MDHEN; CDR2 reads SYDVKM. This rearrangement joins TRBV28 to TRBJ2-7; 7 positions match TRBD1. The TCR originated in a woman between 50 and 59 years old in good health and CMV-seronegative. Material for sequencing was PBMCs. The chain's CDR3 is CASRLGQVRHYEQYF. As DNA, the CDR3 is TGTGCCAGCAGACTAGGACAGGTTCGGCACTACGAGCAGTACTTC.